These 17 T cell receptor beta chains originate from one sample sequenced in a study of neurological immune-mediated disorders. TCRdb re-called the 5' RACE reads through MiXCR, storing one row per CDR3 protein. Counted here are 90,000 to 100,000 distinct CDR3 sequences, roughly 3.5% occurring once; the ten biggest clones make up roughly 6%. Sequencing was carried out using PBMCs. These receptors originate from a woman between 18 and 30 years old with multiple sclerosis.

This clonotype has at least ten counts. This chain links TRBV20-1 with TRBJ2-4; D gene ambiguous. Per germline, CDR1 DFQATT and CDR2 SNEGSKA (reference sequence). V lost 5 bases and J 0 bases, leaving 11 bases between the germline ends. CDR3 length equals 14 residues. The chain's CDR3 is CSAPPGLAKNIQYF. CDR3 bases: TGCAGTGCTCCGCCGGGTCTAGCCAAAAACATTCAGTACTTC.

In this sample, this clonotype turned up many times. The chain couples TRBV28 to TRBJ2-1, with 10 bases fitting TRBD2. J was trimmed by 5 bases and V by 5 bases; bases with no gene match: 9. The CDR3 has 16 amino acids. Germline V gene data show CDR1 as MDHEN and CDR2 as SYDVKM. The CDR3 region has the DNA TGTGCCAGCAGTAAAACCGGGACTAGCGCCGACAATGAGCAGTTCTTC. Amino acid sequence: CASSKTGTSADNEQFF.

This clonotype appeared many times. The chain couples TRBV20-1 to TRBJ1-1, with D tentatively TRBD1 (5 bases). V shed 0 bases and J shed 3 bases, with 11 bases lying between them. Germline loops: CDR1 DFQATT, CDR2 SNEGSKA (reference sequence). This CDR3 region has 14 residues. Here the CDR3 reads CSARDFRADTEAFF. In nucleotides, the CDR3 is TGCAGTGCTAGAGACTTCAGGGCGGACACTGAAGCTTTCTTT.

The table lists this clonotype with many counts. This rearrangement joins TRBV10-3 to TRBJ2-7; unclear D gene. The CDR3 is made up of 12 amino acids. CDR1 and CDR2 (germline): ENHRY, SYGVKD. V lost 3 bases and J 4 bases, leaving 7 bases between the germline ends. The DNA for the CDR3 is TGTGCCATCAGTGAACCGCCGTACGAGCAGTACTTC. It translates to CAISEPPYEQYF.

At least ten counts were recorded for this clonotype. The chain carries TRBV12-3 or TRBV12-4 and TRBJ1-2; possible D gene TRBD1, 5 bases. Deletions cut 1 base from V and 7 bases from J, with 10 bases between. The CDR3 extends over 13 amino acids. In DNA form, the CDR3 reads TGTGCCAGCAGTTTAGTCCAGGGTGGTGGCTACACCTTC. Translated, it gives CASSLVQGGGYTF.

This clonotype was seen repeatedly, ten times or more. V and J are TRBV12-3 or TRBV12-4 and TRBJ2-7, with 8 bases that match TRBD2. CDR3 size: 15 residues. The trim removed 3 bases at V and 4 bases at J, leaving 8 bases unmatched. This chain's CDR3 is CASSFMVSGGYEQYF. CDR3 DNA sequence: TGTGCCAGCAGTTTTATGGTGAGCGGGGGTTACGAGCAGTACTTC.

This clonotype was seen more than once but under ten times. This chain's CDR3 is CSARGDWVTF. The CDR3 DNA follows: TGCAGTGCTAGAGGGGACTGGGTGACCTTC. This rearrangement joins TRBV20-1 to TRBJ1-2; TRBD1 might be the D (5 bases). Germline CDR1 reads DFQATT; CDR2 reads SNEGSKA (reference sequence). Trimming took off 1 base at V and 14 bases at J, with 11 bases between the two ends. CDR3 size: 10 residues.

The sample holds many counts of this clonotype. V is TRBV3-1 and J is TRBJ2-7; D is undetermined. Germline V lookup: CDR1 LGHDT, CDR2 YNNKEL (reference sequence). Trimming took off 2 bases at V and 3 bases at J, with 5 bases between the two ends. The CDR3 spans 12 residues. The CDR3 DNA sequence: TGTGCCAGCAGCCAAAATATCTACGAGCAGTACTTC. This sequence encodes CASSQNIYEQYF.

A remark on this clonotype: A much larger clone lies a single base off, so this may be a read error. V usage is TRBV7-9 and J usage is TRBJ1-2, with a possible D match to TRBD1 (5 bases). Trimming removed 5 bases at V and 4 bases at J, with 17 bases between. Germline CDR1 SEHNR, CDR2 FQNEAQ (reference sequence). The CDR3 spans 15 residues. CDR3 amino acids: CASSHQAGGGYGYTF. The CDR3 nucleotides are TGTGCCAGCAGCCACCAAGCGGGGGGAGGCTATGGCTACACCTTC.

This clonotype was seen ten or more times. The chain carries TRBV18 and TRBJ2-7; D is unresolved. The germline V and J ends were trimmed by 0 bases and 2 bases, with 11 bases remaining between them. The CDR3 has 15 residues. CDR1 and CDR2 (germline): KGHSH, LQKENI. The DNA for the CDR3 is TGTGCCAGCTCACCACCGGCAAGCGATCCCTACGAGCAGTACTTC. The encoded protein is CASSPPASDPYEQYF.

This clonotype has at least ten counts. The CDR3 protein is CATSLGPGSYEQYF. CDR3 bases: TGTGCCACCTCCCTTGGCCCAGGCTCCTACGAGCAGTACTTC. The genes are TRBV15 and TRBJ2-7; D uncertain. Trimming removed 8 bases from V and 0 bases from J, with 14 bases in between. This CDR3 contains 14 residues. Germline V CDR1 and CDR2: LNHNV, YYDKDF (reference sequence).

The sample holds many counts of this clonotype. The rearrangement joins TRBV5-1 to TRBJ2-3; 7 bases are a match to TRBD2. V was clipped by 0 bases and J by 3 bases; unmatched bases: 7. The germline V gene encodes CDR1 SGHRS and CDR2 YFSETQ. The CDR3 is 16 amino acids. The CDR3 here is CASSLGTRIWTDTQYF. The CDR3 DNA reads TGCGCCAGCAGCTTGGGGACTAGAATTTGGACAGATACGCAGTATTTT.

This clonotype was recorded many times. The CDR3 DNA follows: TGTGCCACCAGTGATTGGGCTAGCCGCAATGAGCAGTTCTTC. It encodes CATSDWASRNEQFF. The chain is built from TRBV24-1 and TRBJ2-1, with a possible D match to TRBD2 (5 bases). Trimming shortened V by 2 bases and J by 6 bases, and 10 bases separated the two germline ends. The CDR3 loop spans 14 amino acids. Germline V gene sequence: CDR1 KGHDR, CDR2 SFDVKD.

This clonotype has ten or more counts. The chain couples TRBV14 to TRBJ1-2; D is unclear. This CDR3 has 13 amino acids. CDR1 SGHDN and CDR2 FVKESK come from the germline V gene. The V gene lost 4 bases and the J gene lost 4 bases, with 10 bases spanning the gap. For the CDR3, the DNA is TGTGCCAGCAGCCGCGGTACCCTCTATGGCTACACCTTC. This translates into CASSRGTLYGYTF. The complete variable domain, with remaining parts taken from reference TRBV14 and TRBJ1-2, reads EAGVTQFPSHSVIEKGQTVTLRCDPISGHDNLYWYRRVMGKEIKFLLHFVKESKQDESGMPNNRFLAERTGGTYSTLKVQPAELEDSGVYFCASSRGTLYGYTFGSGTRLTVV.

This clonotype has a count of ten or more. The J gene is TRBJ2-7, the V gene TRBV29-1; D uncertain. Germline CDR1 reads SQVTM; CDR2 reads ANQGSEA. The V end was cut by 6 bases, the J end by 2 bases, with 8 bases between. CDR3 size: 11 residues. This CDR3 reads CSVRIAYEQYF. CDR3 DNA: TGCAGCGTGCGGATAGCCTACGAGCAGTACTTC.

This clonotype was recorded many times. The chain recombines TRBV7-2 with TRBJ2-1; tentatively, D is TRBD1 (6 bases). CDR1 SGHTA and CDR2 FQGNSA come from the germline V gene. The length of the CDR3 is 16 residues. Trimming removed 3 bases at V and 0 bases at J, with 12 bases between. The CDR3 DNA follows: TGTGCCAGCAGCTTGAGAACAGGGACCTCCTACAATGAGCAGTTCTTC. This gives the protein CASSLRTGTSYNEQFF.

With respect to this clonotype: This sequence may be a read error, since a much larger clone differs from it by one base. The chain couples TRBV20-1 to TRBJ1-2, with 9 bases fitting TRBD1. V dropped 3 bases and J dropped 3; count of bases not matched to a gene: 5. Germline CDR1 and CDR2: DFQATT and SNEGSKA (reference sequence). The CDR3 contains 14 residues. The CDR3 region has the DNA TGCAGTGCTAGCCCGGGACAGGGCTACTATGGCTACACCTTC. Protein product: CSASPGQGYYGYTF.